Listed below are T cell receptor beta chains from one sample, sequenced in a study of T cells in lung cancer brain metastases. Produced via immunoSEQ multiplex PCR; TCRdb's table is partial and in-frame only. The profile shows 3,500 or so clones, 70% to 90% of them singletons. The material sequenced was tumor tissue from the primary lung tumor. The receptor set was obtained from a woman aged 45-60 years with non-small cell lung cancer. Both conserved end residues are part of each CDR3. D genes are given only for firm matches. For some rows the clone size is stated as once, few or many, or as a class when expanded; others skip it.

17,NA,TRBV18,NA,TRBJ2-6,CASSPPLQLAGANVLTF
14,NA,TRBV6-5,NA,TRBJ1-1,CASSYLGSHTEAFF
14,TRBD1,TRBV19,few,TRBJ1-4,CASSARTGNEKLFF
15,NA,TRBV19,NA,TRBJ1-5,CASSIGWDWVQPQHF
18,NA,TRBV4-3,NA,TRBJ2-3,CASSQARGGTASTDTQYF
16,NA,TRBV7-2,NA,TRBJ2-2,CASSGGKAGKTGELFF
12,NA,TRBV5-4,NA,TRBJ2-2,CASSLVAGELFF
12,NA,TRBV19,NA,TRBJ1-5,CASRGSNQPQHF
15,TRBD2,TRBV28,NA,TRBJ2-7,CASSLLGLARGEQYF
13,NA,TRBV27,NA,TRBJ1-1,CASSERGRVEAFF
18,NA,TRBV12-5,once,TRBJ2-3,CASGLGQGPFTSTDTQYF
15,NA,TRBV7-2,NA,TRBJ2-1,CASSSGGWAGAGEFF
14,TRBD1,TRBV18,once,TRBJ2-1,CASSERDRGYEQFF
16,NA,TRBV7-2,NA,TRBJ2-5,CASSQGTPGPQETQYF
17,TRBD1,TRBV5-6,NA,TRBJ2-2,CASSFPPGTGNTGELFF
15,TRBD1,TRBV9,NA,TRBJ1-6,CASSARQGFNSPLHF
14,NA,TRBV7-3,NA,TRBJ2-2,CASSGTAGTGELFF
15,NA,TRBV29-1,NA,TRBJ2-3,CSVEEGGLFTDTQYF
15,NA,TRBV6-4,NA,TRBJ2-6,CASSGDHSGANVLTF
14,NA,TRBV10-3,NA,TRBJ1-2,CAISELPTNYGYTF
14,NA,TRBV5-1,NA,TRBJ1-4,CASSHLAGTEKLFF
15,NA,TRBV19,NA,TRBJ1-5,CASSIHRASNQPQHF
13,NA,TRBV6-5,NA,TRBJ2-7,CASSYDRRYEQYF
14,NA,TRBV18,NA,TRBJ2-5,CASSLTALAETQYF
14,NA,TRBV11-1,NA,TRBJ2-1,CASSLGGGYNEQFF
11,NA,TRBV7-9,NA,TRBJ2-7,CASSLQVEQYF